Listed below are T cell receptor beta chains from one sample, sequenced in a study of cytomegalovirus exposure and HLA in healthy donors. Sequencing used immunoSEQ multiplex PCR; TCRdb keeps in-frame clones, though not all of them. The profile shows about 180,000 clones, 55% to 75% of them singletons. Specimen: PBMCs. The receptor set was obtained from a human donor in good health. Both conserved end residues are part of each CDR3. The D gene is left open where the match is weak.

J	V	D	CDR3
TRBJ2-7	TRBV5-1	NA	CASSIGYEQYF
TRBJ1-2	TRBV5-4	TRBD1	CASSLLTGGLYGYTF
TRBJ1-6	TRBV6-5	NA	CASSFGTRNNSPLHF
TRBJ2-7	TRBV6-6	NA	CASSYSWPDEQYF
TRBJ2-3	TRBV21-1	NA	CASSKGAEGLAIDTQYF
TRBJ2-7	TRBV6-1	NA	CASSKTGLPYEQYF
TRBJ1-3	TRBV6-1	NA	CASSRDRNSGNTIYF
TRBJ1-2	TRBV7-9	TRBD1	CASSTTGGYGYTF
TRBJ2-5	TRBV5-8	TRBD2	CASSFLSGGMEETQYF
TRBJ2-3	TRBV10-1	TRBD2	CASSDHLAGGQTDTQYF
TRBJ2-7	TRBV4-1	TRBD1	CASSQPGTGATYEQYF
TRBJ2-7	TRBV27	TRBD1	CASSWTGPSYEQYF
TRBJ2-7	TRBV5-1	NA	CASSLGPTGGRNYEQYF
TRBJ2-2	TRBV5-1	TRBD1	CASSSGQGRNTGELFF
TRBJ1-2	TRBV2	TRBD1	CASSGTGSNYGYTF
TRBJ2-7	TRBV6-5	NA	CASSYRAGGHYEQYF
TRBJ1-4	TRBV2	TRBD1	CASSEIGWTGDREKLFF
TRBJ1-5	TRBV6-5	NA	CASAPTGNQPQHF
TRBJ1-3	TRBV11-3	NA	CASSLGERDTIYF
TRBJ1-2	TRBV2	NA	CASRYTRPTGGYTF
TRBJ1-5	TRBV6-6	NA	CASSLGDSNQPQHF
TRBJ1-1	TRBV19	NA	CASSTRGNTEAFF
TRBJ1-1	TRBV30	NA	CAWSVKGLGMNTEAFF
TRBJ2-1	TRBV18	TRBD1	CASSPQGADEQFF
TRBJ2-7	TRBV7-2	NA	CASSLGSYEQYF
TRBJ1-1	TRBV6-5	TRBD1	CASTPGQGLAFF
TRBJ2-7	TRBV30	NA	CALTSGGAYEQYF
TRBJ1-3	TRBV7-7	TRBD1	CASSLISRDRGGNTIYF
TRBJ2-1	TRBV10-3	TRBD2	CAISGSGGGFYNEQFF
TRBJ2-1	TRBV14	TRBD1	CASSHPGDRGSYNEQFF
TRBJ1-2	TRBV6-5	NA	CATIGGGGRGGYTF
TRBJ2-2	TRBV7-7	TRBD1	CASSINRGRPGELFF
TRBJ2-7	TRBV19	TRBD2	CASRPGGVSEQYF
TRBJ1-1	TRBV29-1	TRBD1	CSTFRGRTEAFF
TRBJ1-2	TRBV4-1	TRBD1	CASSQSGQGSRYTF
TRBJ2-2	TRBV27	NA	CASSLLAPRHDVDGELFF
TRBJ2-3	TRBV27	TRBD2	CASTIRGLAGVVSTDTQYF
TRBJ2-6	TRBV2	NA	CASSLWTARSGANVLTF
TRBJ2-6	TRBV5-1	NA	CASSTDGVGANVLTF
TRBJ1-1	TRBV19	NA	CASSIGPGRTEAFF
TRBJ2-7	TRBV11-3	NA	CASSLGQGPSYEQYF
TRBJ1-4	TRBV25-1	NA	CASSPVKGAVEKLFF
TRBJ1-2	TRBV4-1	TRBD1	CASSQLDRFLTSYTF
TRBJ2-3	TRBV10-2	NA	CASSERGGADTQYF
TRBJ2-1	TRBV13	TRBD2	CASSLGLATSGGYNEQFF
TRBJ1-1	TRBV6-4	NA	CASSRSERAEAFF
TRBJ2-5	TRBV6-5	NA	CASSPTGGRETQYF